One sample yielded the 8 T cell receptor beta chains listed below, sequenced in a study of T cells in Graves' hyperthyroidism and ophthalmopathy. TCR beta CDR3 regions were amplified from RNA. HTBI primers drove first-round RT-PCR of the TCR CDR3. TCRdb independently ran MiXCR on the multiplex PCR reads; one entry per CDR3 protein. In the table there are hundreds of thousands of distinct CDR3 sequences, roughly 15% of which are singletons. Sequencing used blood. The receptors stem from a man aged 18 to 30 with Graves' ophthalmopathy.

This clonotype has a count of ten or more. This chain uses TRBV11-2 with TRBJ2-1, with 10 positions matching TRBD2. V was clipped by 3 bases and J by 0 bases; unmatched bases: 8. The CDR3 is 18 amino acids. CDR1 and CDR2 (germline): SGHAT, FQNNGV. The CDR3 loop is CASSLEAGGGSSYNEQFF. DNA of the CDR3: TGTGCCAGCAGCTTGGAAGCGGGGGGGGGGAGCTCCTACAATGAGCAGTTCTTC. Together with reference TRBV11-2 and TRBJ2-1, the CDR3 gives the full variable domain: EAGVAQSPRYKIIEKRQSVAFWCNPISGHATLYWYQQILGQGPKLLIQFQNNGVVDDSQLPKDRFSAERLKGVDSTLKIQPAKLEDSAVYLCASSLEAGGGSSYNEQFFGPGTRLTVL.

In DNA form, the CDR3 reads TGTGCCAGCTCACCCGGGACCTCGGATTTATATGGCTACACCTTC. It yields the protein CASSPGTSDLYGYTF. This chain links TRBV18 with TRBJ1-2; D may be TRBD1 (5 bases). The CDR3 consists of 15 residues. Germline assignment: CDR1 KGHSH and CDR2 LQKENI. V was trimmed by 3 bases and J by 5 bases, leaving 16 bases between them.

This clonotype was counted a few times. In nucleotides, the CDR3 is TGCAGTGCTAGAGATTACGCAGGGGGTTACTACGAGCAGTACTTC. Its translation: CSARDYAGGYYEQYF. The rearrangement uses TRBV20-1 and TRBJ2-7, with 7 bases that match TRBD1. There are 15 residues in the CDR3. With V trimmed by 0 bases and J by 3 bases, 8 bases remained unmatched. Per the germline V gene, CDR1 is DFQATT and CDR2 is SNEGSKA (reference sequence).

The V gene is TRBV7-8, the J gene TRBJ2-2, with D possibly matching TRBD2 (7 bases). Germline CDR1 and CDR2: SGHVS and FQNEAQ. The CDR3 totals 16 residues. V dropped 1 base and J dropped 5 bases, with 14 bases sitting between them. CDR3: CASSLVGGARTGELFF. DNA for the CDR3: TGTGCCAGCAGCTTAGTGGGGGGGGCGAGAACCGGGGAGCTGTTTTTT.

This clonotype was seen a few times. The genes are TRBV20-1 and TRBJ1-5; 9 nucleotides agree with TRBD1. The J segment lost 0 bases and the V segment lost 5 bases, leaving 5 bases of the junction unmatched. CDR1 is DFQATT, CDR2 SNEGSKA, per germline (reference sequence). CDR3 size: 15 residues. The CDR3 region is CSAGQGLSSNQPQHF. The DNA of the CDR3 is TGCAGTGCTGGACAGGGGTTGAGTAGCAATCAGCCCCAGCATTTT.

This clonotype was seen repeatedly, ten times or more. The chain employs TRBV20-1 and TRBJ1-1, with D perhaps TRBD1 (5 bases). Per germline, CDR1 DFQATT and CDR2 SNEGSKA (reference sequence). V was trimmed by 0 bases and J by 4 bases, leaving 6 bases between them. CDR3 length equals 12 residues. The CDR3 loop is CSAREGGTEAFF. CDR3 nucleotides: TGCAGTGCTAGAGAGGGGGGCACTGAAGCTTTCTTT.

The sample holds many counts of this clonotype. The CDR3 DNA reads as TGTGCCAGCAGTGAGTCCTTGACTAGCGGGGGTAATGAGCAGTTCTTC. Protein: CASSESLTSGGNEQFF. The chain combines TRBV6-1 with TRBJ2-1; TRBD2 matches 12 bases. CDR1 and CDR2 (germline): MNHNS, SASEGT. V was clipped by 3 bases and J by 7 bases; unmatched bases: 7. There are 16 residues in the CDR3.

V is TRBV6-1 and J is TRBJ2-1; 7 positions agree with TRBD2. Trimming took 5 bases from V and 7 from J; bases not matched to a gene: 14. Germline V gene data show CDR1 as MNHNS and CDR2 as SASEGT. The length of the CDR3 is 16 residues. The CDR3 DNA reads as TGTGCCAGCAGTTTCCAAAGGCTTAGTAGCGGGAATGAGCAGTTCTTC. Encoded protein: CASSFQRLSSGNEQFF.